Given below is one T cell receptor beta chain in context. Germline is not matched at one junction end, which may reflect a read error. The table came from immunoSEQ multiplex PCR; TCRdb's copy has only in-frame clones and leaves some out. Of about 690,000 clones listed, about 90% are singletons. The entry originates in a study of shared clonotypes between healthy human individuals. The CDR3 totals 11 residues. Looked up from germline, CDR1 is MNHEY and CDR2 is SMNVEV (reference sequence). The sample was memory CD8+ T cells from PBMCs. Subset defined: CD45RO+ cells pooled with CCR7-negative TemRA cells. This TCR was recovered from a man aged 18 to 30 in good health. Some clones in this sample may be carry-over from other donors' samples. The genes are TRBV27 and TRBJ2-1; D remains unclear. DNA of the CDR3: TGTGCCAGCAGTCGATACACTGAGCAGTTCTTC. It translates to CASSRYTEQFF.